This TCR beta chain came from a study of PD-L1 blockade in urothelial cancer. This table comes from immunoSEQ multiplex PCR, and its TCRdb copy is limited to in-frame clones, with some not included. The sample comprises under 35,000 clones, approximately 86% of which are singletons, and 1.8% rests with the top ten. The CDR3 consists of 14 residues. Germline lookup yields CDR1 MNHEY and CDR2 SMNVEV (reference sequence). V lost 4 bases and J 4 bases, leaving 12 bases between the germline ends. The clonotype comes from a man in his forties or fifties with urothelial cancer. The chain employs TRBV27 and TRBJ2-3, with a possible D match to TRBD1 (6 bases). This material consisted of PBMCs, taken around atezolizumab (anti-PD-L1) treatment. The CDR3 DNA reads as TGTGCCAGCAGTTCCAGGGGTAGGCCAGATACGCAGTATTTT. Protein: CASSSRGRPDTQYF.